The entry below describes one T cell receptor beta chain. This clonotype was counted only a few times. Its antigen target is currently unknown. Within one base of it there is no much larger clone, and no base qualities were kept. Systemically healthy Caucasian individuals from Russia, approximately 39 in total and aged roughly 6 to 100 years, were included as donors. Each donor gave 8 to 10 milliliters of peripheral blood, drawn into EDTA-treated Vacutainer tubes. Ficoll-Paque density-gradient centrifugation was used to isolate PBMCs, with at least 6.5 million per sample. Total RNA was extracted from PBMCs with Trizol reagent, with at least 5.5 micrograms obtained per sample. For every donor, an aliquot of PBMCs went through flow cytometry to measure the percentages of naive CD45RAhigh/CD27high T cells. Library preparation used 5' RACE. The sample was run on an Illumina HiSeq 2500. A second PCR of 7 to 11 cycles was performed with a sample-barcoded 5' primer and a J-beta primer mix. A template-switch 5' adaptor carrying 12 random nucleotides introduced a unique molecular identifier onto each TCR beta cDNA molecule. Each sample yielded at least 3 million CDR3-containing paired-end reads. First-strand cDNA synthesis was performed from all RNA using the Mint cDNA synthesis kit, with priming by a TRBC-specific oligonucleotide. Following uracil-DNA glycosylase treatment, all cDNA underwent a first 18-cycle PCR with the universal primers M1SS and BC2_uni_R. On the study's bioinformatics: Normalization of each sample was performed by random selection of 1 million high-quality reads, each carrying a distinct molecular identifier. Instead of being binned into consensus sequences, reads with shared molecular identifiers were discarded. MiTCR, run with a Q25 quality threshold and the strictest error-elimination algorithm, handled CDR3 identification, clonotype clustering and error correction. A nonparametric unseen species model with Euler transformation was used to estimate a lower bound on total TCR beta diversity. Using fastp trimming at Q25 and MiXCR clonotype assembly, TCRdb reanalyzed the public sequencing data and kept in-frame beta chains. Each CDR3 protein gets just one entry, which takes the most common genes and DNA from the rows behind it. It is TCRdb's table, rather than the study itself, that gives the V and J calls and clone size. In all, the sample holds about 1.1 million distinct CDR3 sequences, and under 40% of those were seen once. The ten largest clones take up around 13% of the sample.

V has 4 bases trimmed and J has 6 bases trimmed; junction bases matching no gene number 10. CDR1 and CDR2 are drawn from the germline V gene: SGHRS, YFSETQ. The CDR3 runs 15 amino acids, cysteine and phenylalanine included. Of all the DNA, just the CDR3 is kept, 45 bases in frame from base 1. The sample originates from a study of blood T cells in healthy people across ages (dated by TCRdb to between 2014 and 2016). Study-wide context: In model experiments, roughly one uniquely barcoded TCR beta cDNA molecule per two T cells was captured by template switching. To avoid experimental bias, donors of different ages were randomly spread across the sequencing lanes. Donors were grouped into four age groups: young (average roughly 17 years), middle-aged (39), aged (about 60) and long-lived (approximately 82). Age-related changes in TCR beta repertoire diversity were measured in the study by deep sequencing normalized with unique cDNA molecular identifiers. For two donors (one aged 18 to 30 and one aged 80 or older), the study analyzed two additional independent replicas of 1 million unique cDNA reads from the same blood draw.

Overall study outcomes, separate from this receptor: The long-lived group showed more naive CD4+ T cells, fewer expanded clones and increased TCR diversity than the aged group, suggesting age selection. Observed TCR beta diversity per million T cells fell roughly linearly with age, and a significant reduction was already apparent by age about 36. Because donor CMV infection status was unknown, age-related changes in expanded clonotypes were potentially confounded. Because profiling used bulk unsorted PBMCs, naive and antigen-experienced compartments could not be compared conclusively. Estimates of total diversity based on one million sequenced T cells were considered lower bounds and underestimates. There was a strong correlation between observed TCR beta diversity and the percentage of naive T cells measured by flow cytometry.

The receptor's source is a man younger than 35 in good health. This chain joins TRBV5-1 to TRBJ1-1; TRBD1 lines up with 9 middle nucleotides. Sequenced: blood. At the DNA level, the sequence is TGCGCCAGCAGCACAGTCCCGGGACAGGGTTCTGAAGCTTTCTTT. Its translation is CASSTVPGQGSEAFF. The full variable domain, with segments outside the CDR3 supplied by the reference TRBV5-1 and TRBJ1-1 proteins, appears as KAGVTQTPRYLIKTRGQQVTLSCSPISGHRSVSWYQQTPGQGLQFLFEYFSETQRNKGNFPGRFSGRQFSNSRSEMNVSTLELGDSALYLCASSTVPGQGSEAFFGQGTRLTVV.